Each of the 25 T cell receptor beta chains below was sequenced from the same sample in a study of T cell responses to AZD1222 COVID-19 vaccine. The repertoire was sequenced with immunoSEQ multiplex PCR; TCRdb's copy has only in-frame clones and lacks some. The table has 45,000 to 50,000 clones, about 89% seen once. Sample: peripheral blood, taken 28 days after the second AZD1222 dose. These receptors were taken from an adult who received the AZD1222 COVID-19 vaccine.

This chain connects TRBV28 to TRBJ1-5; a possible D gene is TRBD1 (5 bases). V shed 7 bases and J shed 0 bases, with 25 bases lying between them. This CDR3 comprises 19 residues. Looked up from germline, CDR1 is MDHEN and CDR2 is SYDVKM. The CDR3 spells CASIGASALGLYSNQPQHF. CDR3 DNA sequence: TGTGCCAGCATTGGGGCCTCTGCTCTAGGGCTTTATAGCAATCAGCCCCAGCATTTT.

CDR3 bases: TGTGCCATCAGTGAGTCCCCGATTACTACTAGCACAGATACGCAGTATTTT. Its protein is CAISESPITTSTDTQYF. The chain recombines TRBV10-3 with TRBJ2-3; D ambiguous. CDR1 is ENHRY and CDR2 is SYGVKD in the germline V gene. This CDR3 has 17 residues. With 0 bases removed from V and 0 bases from J, the gap between germline ends came to 13 bases.

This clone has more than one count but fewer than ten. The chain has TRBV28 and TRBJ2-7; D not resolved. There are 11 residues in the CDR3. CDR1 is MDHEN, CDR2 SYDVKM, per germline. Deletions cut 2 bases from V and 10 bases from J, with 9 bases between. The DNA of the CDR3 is TGTGCCAGCAGTTTAAGGCCGATTCAGTACTTC. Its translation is CASSLRPIQYF.

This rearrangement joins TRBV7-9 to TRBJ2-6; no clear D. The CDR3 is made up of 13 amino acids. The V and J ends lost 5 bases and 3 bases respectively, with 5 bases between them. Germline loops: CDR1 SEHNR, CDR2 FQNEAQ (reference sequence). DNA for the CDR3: TGTGCCAGCAGCGCCCGTGGGGCCAACGTCCTGACTTTC. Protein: CASSARGANVLTF.

In DNA form, the CDR3 reads TGTGCCAGCAGTGGGGCGACTACGAACACCGGGGAGCTGTTTTTT. Protein: CASSGATTNTGELFF. The chain employs TRBV2 and TRBJ2-2; the D gene is possibly TRBD2 (5 bases). V was trimmed by 4 bases and J by 0 bases, leaving 9 bases between them. The CDR3 contains 15 residues. Looked up from germline, CDR1 is SNHLY and CDR2 is FYNNEI.

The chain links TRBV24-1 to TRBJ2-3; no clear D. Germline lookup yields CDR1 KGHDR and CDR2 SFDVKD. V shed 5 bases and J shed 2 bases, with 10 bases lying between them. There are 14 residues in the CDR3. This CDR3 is CATSAPATTDTQYF. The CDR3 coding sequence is TGTGCCACCAGTGCCCCAGCCACCACAGATACGCAGTATTTT.

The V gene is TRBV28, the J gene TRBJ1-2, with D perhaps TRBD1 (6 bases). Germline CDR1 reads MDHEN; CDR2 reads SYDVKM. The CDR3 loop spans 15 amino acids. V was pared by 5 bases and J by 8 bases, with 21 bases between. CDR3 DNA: TGTGCCAGCAGTCCTCTCGGGACACCAGCTGGGGGCTACACCTTC. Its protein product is CASSPLGTPAGGYTF.

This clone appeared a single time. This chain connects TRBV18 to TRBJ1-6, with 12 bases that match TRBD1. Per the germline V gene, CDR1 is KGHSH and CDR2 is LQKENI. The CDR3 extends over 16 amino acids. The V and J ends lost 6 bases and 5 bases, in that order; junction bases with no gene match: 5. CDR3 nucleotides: TGTGCCAGCTCGTCGGGACAGGGGGCGAATAATTCACCCCTCCACTTT. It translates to CASSSGQGANNSPLHF.

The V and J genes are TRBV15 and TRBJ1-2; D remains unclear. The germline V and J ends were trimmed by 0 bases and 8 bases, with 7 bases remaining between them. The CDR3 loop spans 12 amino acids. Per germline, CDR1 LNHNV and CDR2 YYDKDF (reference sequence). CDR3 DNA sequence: TGTGCCACCAGCAGAGATATGGAAGGCTACACCTTC. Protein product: CATSRDMEGYTF.

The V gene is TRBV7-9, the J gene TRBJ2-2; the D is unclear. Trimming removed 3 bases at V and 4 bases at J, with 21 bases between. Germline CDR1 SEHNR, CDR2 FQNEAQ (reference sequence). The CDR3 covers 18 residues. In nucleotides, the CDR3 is TGTGCCAGCAGCTTGGGCCACGGACCAATCCGCGGCACCGGGGAGCTGTTTTTT. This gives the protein CASSLGHGPIRGTGELFF.

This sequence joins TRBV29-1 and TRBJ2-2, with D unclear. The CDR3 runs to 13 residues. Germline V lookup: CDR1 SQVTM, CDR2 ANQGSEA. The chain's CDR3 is CVVQKPYTGELFF. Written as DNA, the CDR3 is TGCGTTGTGCAGAAGCCTTACACCGGGGAGCTGTTTTTT.

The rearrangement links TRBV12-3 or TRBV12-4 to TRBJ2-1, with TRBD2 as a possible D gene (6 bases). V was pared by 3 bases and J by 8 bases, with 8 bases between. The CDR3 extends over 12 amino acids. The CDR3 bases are TGTGCCAGCAGTTTGGGGGAGGATGAGCAGTTCTTC. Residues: CASSLGEDEQFF.

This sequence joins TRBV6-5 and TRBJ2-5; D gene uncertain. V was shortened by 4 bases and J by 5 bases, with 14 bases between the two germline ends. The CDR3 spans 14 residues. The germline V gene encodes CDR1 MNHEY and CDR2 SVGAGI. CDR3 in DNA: TGTGCCAGCAGTTCACCTCGATTTAGGGAGACCCAGTACTTC. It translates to CASSSPRFRETQYF.

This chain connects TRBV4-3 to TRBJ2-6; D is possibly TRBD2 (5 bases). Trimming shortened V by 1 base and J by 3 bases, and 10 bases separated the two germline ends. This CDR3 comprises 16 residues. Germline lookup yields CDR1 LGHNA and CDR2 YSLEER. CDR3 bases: TGCGCCAGCAGCCAAGGAGGGTTGGGTGGGGCCAACGTCCTGACTTTC. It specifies CASSQGGLGGANVLTF.

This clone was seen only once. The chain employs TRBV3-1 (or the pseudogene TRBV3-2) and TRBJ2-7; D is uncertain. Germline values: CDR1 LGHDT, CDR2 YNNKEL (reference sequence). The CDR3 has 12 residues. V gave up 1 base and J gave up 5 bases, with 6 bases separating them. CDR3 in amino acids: CASSQGKDEQYF. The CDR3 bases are TGTGCCAGCAGCCAAGGGAAGGACGAGCAGTACTTC.

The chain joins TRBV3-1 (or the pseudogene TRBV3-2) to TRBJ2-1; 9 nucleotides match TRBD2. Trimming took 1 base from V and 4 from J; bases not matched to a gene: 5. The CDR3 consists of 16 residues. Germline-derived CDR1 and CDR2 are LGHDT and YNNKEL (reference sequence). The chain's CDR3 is CASSQAGLAGYNEQFF. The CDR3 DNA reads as TGTGCCAGCAGCCAAGCCGGGCTAGCGGGATACAATGAGCAGTTCTTC.

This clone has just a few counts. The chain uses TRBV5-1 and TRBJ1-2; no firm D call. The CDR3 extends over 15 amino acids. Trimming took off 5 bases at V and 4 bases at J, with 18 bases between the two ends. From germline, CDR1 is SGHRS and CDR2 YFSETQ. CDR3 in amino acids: CASRFLGLPGYGYTF. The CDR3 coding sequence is TGCGCCAGCAGGTTCCTCGGCCTCCCTGGCTATGGCTACACCTTC.

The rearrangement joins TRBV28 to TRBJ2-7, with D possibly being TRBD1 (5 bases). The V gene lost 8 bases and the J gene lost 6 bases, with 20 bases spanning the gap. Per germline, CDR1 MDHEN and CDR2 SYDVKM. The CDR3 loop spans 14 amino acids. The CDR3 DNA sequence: TGTGCCAGCGGAACCCAGGGTGGGTATGGCGAGCAGTACTTC. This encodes CASGTQGGYGEQYF. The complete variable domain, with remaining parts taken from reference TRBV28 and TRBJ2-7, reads DVKVTQSSRYLVKRTGEKVFLECVQDMDHENMFWYRQDPGLGLRLIYFSYDVKMKEKGDIPEGYSVSREKKERFSLILESASTNQTSMYLCASGTQGGYGEQYFGPGTRLTVT.

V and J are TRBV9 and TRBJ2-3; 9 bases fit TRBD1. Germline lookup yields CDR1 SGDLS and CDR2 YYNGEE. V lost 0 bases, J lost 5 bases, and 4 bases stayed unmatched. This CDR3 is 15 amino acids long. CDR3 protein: CASSVDHRGQDTQYF. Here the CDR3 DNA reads TGTGCCAGCAGCGTAGACCACAGGGGGCAAGATACGCAGTATTTT.

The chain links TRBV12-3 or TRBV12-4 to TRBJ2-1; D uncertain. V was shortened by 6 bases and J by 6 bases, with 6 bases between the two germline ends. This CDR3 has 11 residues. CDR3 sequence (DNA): TGTGCCAGCAGCCGATTCAATGAGCAGTTCTTC. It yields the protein CASSRFNEQFF.

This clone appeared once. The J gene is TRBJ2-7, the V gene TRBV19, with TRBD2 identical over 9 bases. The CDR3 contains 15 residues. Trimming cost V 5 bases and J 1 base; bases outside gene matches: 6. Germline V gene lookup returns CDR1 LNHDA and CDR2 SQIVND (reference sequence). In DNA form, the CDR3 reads TGTGCCAGTAGTGAACCTAGCGGGGAATCCTACGAGCAGTACTTC. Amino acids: CASSEPSGESYEQYF.

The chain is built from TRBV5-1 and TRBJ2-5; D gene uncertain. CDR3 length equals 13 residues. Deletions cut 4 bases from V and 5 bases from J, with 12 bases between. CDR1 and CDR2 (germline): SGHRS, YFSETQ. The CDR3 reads CASSPDPPETQYF. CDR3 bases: TGCGCCAGCAGCCCGGATCCCCCGGAGACCCAGTACTTC.

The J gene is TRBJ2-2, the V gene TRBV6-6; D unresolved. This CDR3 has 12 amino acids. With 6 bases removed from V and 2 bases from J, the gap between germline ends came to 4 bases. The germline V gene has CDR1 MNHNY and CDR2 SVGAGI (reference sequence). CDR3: CASSVNTGELFF. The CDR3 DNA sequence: TGTGCCAGCAGCGTAAACACCGGGGAGCTGTTTTTT.

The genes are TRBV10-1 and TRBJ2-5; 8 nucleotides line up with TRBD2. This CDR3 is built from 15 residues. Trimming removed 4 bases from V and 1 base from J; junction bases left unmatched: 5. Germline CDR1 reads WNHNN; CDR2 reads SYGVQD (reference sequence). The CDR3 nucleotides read TGCGCCAGCAGTGCAAGCGGGAGAGGCCAAGAGACCCAGTACTTC. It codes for CASSASGRGQETQYF.

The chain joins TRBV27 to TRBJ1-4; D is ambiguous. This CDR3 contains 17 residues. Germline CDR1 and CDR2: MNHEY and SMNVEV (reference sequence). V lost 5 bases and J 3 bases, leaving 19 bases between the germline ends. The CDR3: CASSPTAYSSSNEKLFF. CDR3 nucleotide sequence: TGTGCCAGCAGTCCCACGGCCTACAGCAGCTCTAATGAAAAACTGTTTTTT.